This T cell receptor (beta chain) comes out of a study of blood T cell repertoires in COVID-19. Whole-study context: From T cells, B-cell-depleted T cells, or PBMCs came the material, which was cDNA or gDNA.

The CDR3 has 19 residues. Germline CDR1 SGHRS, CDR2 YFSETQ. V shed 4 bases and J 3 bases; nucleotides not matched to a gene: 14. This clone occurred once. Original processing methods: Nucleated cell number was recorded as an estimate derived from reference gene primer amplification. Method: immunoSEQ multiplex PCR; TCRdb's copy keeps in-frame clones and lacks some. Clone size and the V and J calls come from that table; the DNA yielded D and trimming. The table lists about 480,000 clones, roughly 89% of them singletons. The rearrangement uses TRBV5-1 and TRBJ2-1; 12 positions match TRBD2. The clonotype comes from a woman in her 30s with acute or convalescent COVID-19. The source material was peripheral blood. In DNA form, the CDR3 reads TGCGCCAGCAGCCCAGCGAGGGCTAGCGGGGGGGCTCACTACAATGAGCAGTTCTTC. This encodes CASSPARASGGAHYNEQFF.